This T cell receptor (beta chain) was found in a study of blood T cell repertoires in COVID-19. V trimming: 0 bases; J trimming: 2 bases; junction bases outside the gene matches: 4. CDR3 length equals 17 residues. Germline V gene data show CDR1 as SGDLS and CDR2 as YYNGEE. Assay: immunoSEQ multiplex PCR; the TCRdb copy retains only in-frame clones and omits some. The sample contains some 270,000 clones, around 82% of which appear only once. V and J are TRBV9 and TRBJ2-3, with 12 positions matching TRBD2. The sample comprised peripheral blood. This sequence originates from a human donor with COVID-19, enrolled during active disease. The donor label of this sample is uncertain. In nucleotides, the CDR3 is TGTGCCAGCAGCGTAGATTGGACTAGCGGGGTCACAGATACGCAGTATTTT. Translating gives CASSVDWTSGVTDTQYF.